The rows below give T cell receptor beta chains drawn from one sample of a study of human T cells and chemical hapten exposure. A single record per CDR3 protein comes from TCRdb applying MiXCR to the RACE reads. The table includes about 380,000 distinct CDR3 sequences, approximately 5.1% detected once. The specimen comprised whole blood, sampled in connection with sensitization to the hapten diphenylcyclopropenone (DPC). These receptors came from a woman aged 50 to 60 with alopecia areata. Some clones in this sample may be carry-over from other donors' samples. Each CDR3 is given with its conserved first and last residue. A D gene is named only where the DNA matches it firmly. The listing skips clone size in some rows; elsewhere it reads once, few, many or a size class.

size,V,J,D,CDR3,DNA
many,TRBV14,TRBJ1-2,TRBD1,CASSQDRGLSSGYTF,TGTGCCAGCAGCCAAGACAGGGGGCTGTCCTCTGGCTACACCTTC
many,TRBV5-1,TRBJ1-5,TRBD1,CASSPQGQGVGQPQHF,TGCGCCAGCAGCCCTCAGGGACAGGGGGTAGGACAGCCCCAGCATTTT
many,TRBV20-1,TRBJ1-1,.,CSARSRGKSTEAFF,TGCAGTGCTAGATCAAGGGGTAAGAGCACTGAAGCTTTCTTT
many,TRBV12-3/TRBV12-4,TRBJ1-1,TRBD1,CASRRQGVLMNTEAFF,TGTGCCAGCAGACGACAGGGGGTGCTCATGAACACTGAAGCTTTCTTT
many,TRBV11-2,TRBJ2-5,TRBD1,CASSSTTGFGQETQYF,TGTGCCAGCAGCTCAACGACAGGGTTTGGCCAAGAGACCCAGTACTTC
many,TRBV6-2/TRBV6-3,TRBJ1-5,.,CASRDEQGNQPQHF,TGTGCCAGCAGGGACGAACAGGGCAATCAGCCCCAGCATTTT
.,TRBV28,TRBJ2-7,.,CASSLPRAWYEQYF,TGTGCCAGCAGTCTCCCTCGAGCGTGGTACGAGCAGTACTTC
few,TRBV7-9,TRBJ1-4,.,CASSLAQGGFNEKLFF,TGTGCCAGCAGCTTAGCGCAAGGGGGATTTAATGAAAAACTGTTTTTT
.,TRBV20-1,TRBJ2-7,TRBD2,CSARDRSSGNIKDEQYF,TGCAGTGCTAGAGATCGGAGTAGCGGGAACATTAAAGACGAGCAGTACTTC
many,TRBV27,TRBJ1-2,TRBD1,CASSFVTGTGPYGYTF,TGTGCCAGCAGTTTCGTAACCGGGACAGGGCCCTATGGCTACACCTTC
many,TRBV19,TRBJ1-2,TRBD1,CATTGGKGYTF,TGTGCCACCACAGGGGGCAAAGGCTACACCTTC
.,TRBV2,TRBJ2-2,TRBD1,CASSEGGRGTGELFF,TGTGCCAGCAGTGAGGGCGGCAGGGGGACCGGGGAGCTGTTTTTT
few,TRBV5-6,TRBJ2-7,.,CASSWRGTSYEQYF,TGTGCCAGCAGCTGGCGGGGAACCTCCTACGAGCAGTACTTC
many,TRBV6-4,TRBJ2-3,.,CASSRGSDTQYF,TGTGCCAGCAGTCGGGGGTCGGATACGCAGTATTTT
many,TRBV4-2,TRBJ1-1,.,CASSRRQTTNTEAFF,TGTGCCAGCAGCCGGAGACAGACGACGAACACTGAAGCTTTCTTT
many,TRBV5-1,TRBJ2-7,.,CASSLGSPGQIYSYEQYF,TGCGCCAGCAGCTTGGGGAGCCCTGGACAGATTTACTCCTACGAGCAGTACTTC
few,TRBV10-3,TRBJ2-3,TRBD2,CAISNPGLAELPSTDTQYF,TGTGCCATCAGTAATCCGGGACTAGCGGAACTCCCCTCCACAGATACGCAGTATTTT